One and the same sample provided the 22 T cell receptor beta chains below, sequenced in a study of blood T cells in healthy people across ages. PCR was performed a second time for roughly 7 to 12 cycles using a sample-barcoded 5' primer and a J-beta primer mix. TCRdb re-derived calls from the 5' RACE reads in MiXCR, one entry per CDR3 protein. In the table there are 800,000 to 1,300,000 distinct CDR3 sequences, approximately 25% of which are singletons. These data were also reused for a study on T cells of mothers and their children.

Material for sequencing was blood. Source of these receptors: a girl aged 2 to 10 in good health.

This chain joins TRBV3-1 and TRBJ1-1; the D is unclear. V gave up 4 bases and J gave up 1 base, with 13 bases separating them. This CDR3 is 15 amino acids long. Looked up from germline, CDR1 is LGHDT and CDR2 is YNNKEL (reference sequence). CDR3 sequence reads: CASSPSHLGNTEAFF. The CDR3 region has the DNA TGTGCCAGCAGCCCCTCACACCTGGGGAACACTGAAGCTTTCTTT.

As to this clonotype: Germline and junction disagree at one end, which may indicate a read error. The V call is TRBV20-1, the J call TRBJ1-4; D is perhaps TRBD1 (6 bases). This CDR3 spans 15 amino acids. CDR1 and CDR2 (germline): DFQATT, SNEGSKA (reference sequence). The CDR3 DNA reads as TGCGGTGCTAGAGATGCAGGGGTGAGCCAGGAAAAACTGTTTTTT. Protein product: CGARDAGVSQEKLFF.

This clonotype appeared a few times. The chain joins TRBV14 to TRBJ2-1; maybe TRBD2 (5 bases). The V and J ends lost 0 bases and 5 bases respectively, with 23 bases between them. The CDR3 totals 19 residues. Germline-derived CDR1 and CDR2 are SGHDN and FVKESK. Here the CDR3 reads CASSQDSLFVAGRNNEQFF. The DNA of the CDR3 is TGTGCCAGCAGCCAAGACTCCTTATTTGTGGCGGGCAGAAACAATGAGCAGTTCTTC.

CDR3 coding DNA: TGCAGCTCACACCGAGGCACTGAAGCTTTCTTT. Amino acids: CSSHRGTEAFF. V is TRBV29-1 and J is TRBJ1-1, with no clear D. Trimming stripped 8 bases from V and 4 bases from J, with 11 bases between. From germline, CDR1 is SQVTM and CDR2 ANQGSEA. The CDR3 consists of 11 residues.

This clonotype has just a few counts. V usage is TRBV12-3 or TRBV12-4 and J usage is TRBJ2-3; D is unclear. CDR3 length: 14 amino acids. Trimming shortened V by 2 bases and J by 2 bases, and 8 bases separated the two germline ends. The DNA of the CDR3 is TGTGCCAGCAGTTTAAACCCATCCACAGATACGCAGTATTTT. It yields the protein CASSLNPSTDTQYF.

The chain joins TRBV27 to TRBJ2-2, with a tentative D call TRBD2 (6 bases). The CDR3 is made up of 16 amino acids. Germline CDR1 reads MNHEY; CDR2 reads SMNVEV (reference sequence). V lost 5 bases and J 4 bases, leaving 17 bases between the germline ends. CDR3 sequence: CASSLTSPRFTGELFF. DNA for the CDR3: TGTGCCAGCAGTCTGACTAGTCCCCGCTTCACCGGGGAGCTGTTTTTT.

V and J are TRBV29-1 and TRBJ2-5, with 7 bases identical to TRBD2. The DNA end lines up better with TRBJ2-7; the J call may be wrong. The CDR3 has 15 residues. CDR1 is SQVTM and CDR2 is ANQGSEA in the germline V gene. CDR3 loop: CSVEGASGSSYEQYF. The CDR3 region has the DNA TGCAGCGTTGAGGGAGCTAGCGGAAGCTCCTACGAGCAGTACTTC.

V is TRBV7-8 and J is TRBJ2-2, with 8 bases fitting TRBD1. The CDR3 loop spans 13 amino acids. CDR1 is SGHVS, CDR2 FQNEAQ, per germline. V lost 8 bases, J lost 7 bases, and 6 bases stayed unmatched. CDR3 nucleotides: TGTGCCAGCGGCCAAACAGGGGGCGGGGAGCTGTTTTTT. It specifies CASGQTGGGELFF.

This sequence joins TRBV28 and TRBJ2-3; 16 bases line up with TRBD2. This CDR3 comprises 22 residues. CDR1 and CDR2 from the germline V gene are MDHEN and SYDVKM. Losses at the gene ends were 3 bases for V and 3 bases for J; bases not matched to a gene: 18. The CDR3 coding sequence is TGTGCCAGCAGTTTCCCTCCCCCGGGACTAGCGGGAGGGCCGGATGGTACAGATACGCAGTATTTT. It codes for CASSFPPPGLAGGPDGTDTQYF.

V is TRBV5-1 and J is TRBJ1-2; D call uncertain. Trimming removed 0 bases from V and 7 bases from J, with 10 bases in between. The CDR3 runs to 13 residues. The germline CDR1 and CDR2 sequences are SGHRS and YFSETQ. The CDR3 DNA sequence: TGCGCCAGCAGCTTGGAGTTTGGGGTTGGCTACACCTTC. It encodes CASSLEFGVGYTF.

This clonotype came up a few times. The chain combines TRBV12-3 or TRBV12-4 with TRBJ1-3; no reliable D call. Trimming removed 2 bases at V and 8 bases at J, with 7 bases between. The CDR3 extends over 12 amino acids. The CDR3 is CASSLSGDTIYF. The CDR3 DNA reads TGTGCCAGCAGTTTATCGGGTGACACCATATATTTT.

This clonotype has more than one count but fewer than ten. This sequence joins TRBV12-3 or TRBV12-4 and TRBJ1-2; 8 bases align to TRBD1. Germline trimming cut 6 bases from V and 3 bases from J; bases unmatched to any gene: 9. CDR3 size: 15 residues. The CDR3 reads CASSLIPGQDYGYTF. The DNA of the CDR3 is TGTGCCAGCAGCCTCATTCCGGGACAGGACTATGGCTACACCTTC.

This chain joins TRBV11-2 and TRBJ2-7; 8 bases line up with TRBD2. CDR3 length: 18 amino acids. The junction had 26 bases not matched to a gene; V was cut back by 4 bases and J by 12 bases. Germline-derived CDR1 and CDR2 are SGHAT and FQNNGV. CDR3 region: CASSSLPATAGGVKGTYF. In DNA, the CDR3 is TGTGCCAGCAGCTCATTGCCGGCAACGGCGGGAGGAGTAAAGGGCACGTACTTC.

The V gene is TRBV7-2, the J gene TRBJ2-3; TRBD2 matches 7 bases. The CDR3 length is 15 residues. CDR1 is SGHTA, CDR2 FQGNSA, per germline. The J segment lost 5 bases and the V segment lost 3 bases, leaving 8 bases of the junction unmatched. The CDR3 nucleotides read TGTGCCAGCAGCTTGTGGCGGGAGAGGATAGATACGCAGTATTTT. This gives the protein CASSLWRERIDTQYF. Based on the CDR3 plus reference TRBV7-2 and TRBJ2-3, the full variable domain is GAGVSQSPSNKVTEKGKDVELRCDPISGHTALYWYRQSLGQGLEFLIYFQGNSAPDKSGLPSDRFSAERTGGSVSTLTIQRTQQEDSAVYLCASSLWRERIDTQYFGPGTRLTVL.

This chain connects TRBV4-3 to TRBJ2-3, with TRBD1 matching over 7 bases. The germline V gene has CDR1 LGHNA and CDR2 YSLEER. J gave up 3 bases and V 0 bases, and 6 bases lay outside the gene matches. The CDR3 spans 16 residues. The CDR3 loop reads CASSQEDRDGTDTQYF. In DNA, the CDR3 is TGCGCCAGCAGCCAAGAAGACAGGGATGGAACAGATACGCAGTATTTT.

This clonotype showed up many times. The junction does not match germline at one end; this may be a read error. The CDR3 nucleotides are TGTGCCAGCAGCCAGGACAGGGGGTCAGGAGAGACCCAGTACTTC. This encodes CASSQDRGSGETQYF. The genes are TRBV4-3 and TRBJ2-5, with 10 bases aligning to TRBD1. Germline V gene sequence: CDR1 LGHNA, CDR2 YSLEER. This CDR3 contains 15 residues.

CDR3 loop: CASKARGGRGEAFF. CDR3 coding DNA: TGTGCCAGCAAAGCAAGGGGGGGGCGCGGTGAAGCTTTCTTT. This chain joins TRBV12-3 or TRBV12-4 and TRBJ1-1; TRBD1 is a possible D gene (6 bases). Trimming left V 7 bases short and J 7 bases short, with 19 bases between. The CDR3 extends over 14 amino acids.

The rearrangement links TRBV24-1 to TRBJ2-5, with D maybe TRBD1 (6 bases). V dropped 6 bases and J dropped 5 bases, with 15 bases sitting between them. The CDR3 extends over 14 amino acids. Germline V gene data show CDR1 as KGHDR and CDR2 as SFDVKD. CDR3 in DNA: TGTGCCACCAGTAGACCCGGGACACGGGAGACCCAGTACTTC. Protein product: CATSRPGTRETQYF.

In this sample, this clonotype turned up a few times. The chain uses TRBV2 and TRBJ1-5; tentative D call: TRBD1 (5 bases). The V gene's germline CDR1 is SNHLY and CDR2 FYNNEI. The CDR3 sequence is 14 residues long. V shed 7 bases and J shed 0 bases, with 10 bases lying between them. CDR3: CASMRGYSNQPQHF. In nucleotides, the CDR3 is TGTGCCAGCATGAGGGGATATAGCAATCAGCCCCAGCATTTT.

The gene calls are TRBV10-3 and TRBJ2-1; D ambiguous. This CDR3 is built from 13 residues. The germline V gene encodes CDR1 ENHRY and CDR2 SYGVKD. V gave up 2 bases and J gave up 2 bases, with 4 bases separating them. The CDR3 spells CAISEVPYNEQFF. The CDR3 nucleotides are TGTGCCATCAGTGAGGTCCCCTACAATGAGCAGTTCTTC.

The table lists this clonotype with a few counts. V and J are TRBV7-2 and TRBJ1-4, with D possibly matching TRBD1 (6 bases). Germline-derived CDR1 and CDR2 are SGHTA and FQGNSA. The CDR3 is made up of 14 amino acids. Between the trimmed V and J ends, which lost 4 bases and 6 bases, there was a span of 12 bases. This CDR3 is CASSSGTKDEKLFF. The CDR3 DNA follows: TGTGCCAGCAGCTCCGGGACAAAAGATGAAAAACTGTTTTTT. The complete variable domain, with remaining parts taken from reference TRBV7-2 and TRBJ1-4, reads GAGVSQSPSNKVTEKGKDVELRCDPISGHTALYWYRQSLGQGLEFLIYFQGNSAPDKSGLPSDRFSAERTGGSVSTLTIQRTQQEDSAVYLCASSSGTKDEKLFFGSGTQLSVL.

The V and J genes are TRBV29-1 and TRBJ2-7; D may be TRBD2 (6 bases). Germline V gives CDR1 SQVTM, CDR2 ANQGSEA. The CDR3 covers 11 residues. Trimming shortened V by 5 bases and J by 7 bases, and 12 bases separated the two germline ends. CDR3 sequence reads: CSVRGTGEQYF. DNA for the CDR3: TGCAGCGTTCGGGGGACTGGTGAGCAGTACTTC.